These 21 T cell receptor beta chains originate from one sample sequenced in a study of blood T cell repertoires in COVID-19. Profiled with immunoSEQ multiplex PCR; TCRdb holds only in-frame clones, not every one. The table shows over 75,000 clones, with approximately 79% occurring only once. Sequenced sample: peripheral blood. Source of these receptors: a man in his sixties or seventies with acute or convalescent COVID-19.

V is TRBV28 and J is TRBJ1-6; 9 nucleotides line up with TRBD1. Looked up from germline, CDR1 is MDHEN and CDR2 is SYDVKM. The CDR3 consists of 16 residues. The V segment lost 2 bases and the J segment 5 bases; nucleotides outside the gene matches: 4. The CDR3 DNA follows: TGTGCCAGCAGTTTAGCACAGGGGGCGAATAATTCACCCCTCCACTTT. Its translation is CASSLAQGANNSPLHF.

V gene TRBV2 combines with J gene TRBJ2-5, with 9 positions matching TRBD2. With 6 bases clipped from V and 5 bases from J, the junction kept 7 bases outside the gene matches. Germline V gives CDR1 SNHLY, CDR2 FYNNEI. CDR3 length: 14 residues. This chain's CDR3 is CASSARREGETQYF. CDR3 in DNA: TGTGCCAGCAGCGCTAGGCGGGAGGGGGAGACCCAGTACTTC.

The chain uses TRBV20-1 and TRBJ1-2; D uncertain. The CDR3 is 10 residues long. Germline-derived CDR1 and CDR2 are DFQATT and SNEGSKA (reference sequence). The germline V and J ends were trimmed by 5 bases and 8 bases, with 9 bases remaining between them. The DNA for the CDR3 is TGCAGTGCTGCACGTGGCGGCTACACCTTC. It encodes CSAARGGYTF.

The V call is TRBV21-1, the J call TRBJ1-5; the DNA was not used to check the table's D call, TRBD1. TRBV21-1 is shown as a pseudogene. The CDR3 consists of 18 residues. The CDR3: CASSPRKGGGWSNQPQHF. For the CDR3, the DNA is TGTGCCAGCAGCCCCCGAAAAGGGGGCGGTTGGAGCAATCAGCCCCAGCATTTT.

The V gene is TRBV27, the J gene TRBJ2-5, with 9 bases fitting TRBD2. V shed 8 bases, J shed 5 bases, and the junction held 6 bases outside the gene matches. The CDR3 is 13 amino acids. Germline V gene sequence: CDR1 MNHEY, CDR2 SMNVEV (reference sequence). The CDR3 loop is CASCVAGEETQYF. DNA of the CDR3: TGTGCCAGCTGCGTAGCGGGGGAGGAGACCCAGTACTTC.

This clone was counted between two and nine times. This chain links TRBV5-4 with TRBJ1-1, with D possibly matching TRBD1 (6 bases). The CDR3 consists of 13 residues. From germline, CDR1 is SGHNT and CDR2 YYREEE (reference sequence). Trimming removed 0 bases at V and 4 bases at J, with 7 bases between. The CDR3 coding sequence is TGTGCCAGCAGCTTGGAGACAGGCACTGAAGCTTTCTTT. Translated: CASSLETGTEAFF. Filled out from reference TRBV5-4 and TRBJ1-1, the complete variable domain reads ETGVTQSPTHLIKTRGQQVTLRCSSQSGHNTVSWYQQALGQGPQFIFQYYREEENGRGNFPPRFSGLQFPNYSSELNVNALELDDSALYLCASSLETGTEAFFGQGTRLTVV.

The CDR3 spells CAIAGVASTEAFF. The CDR3 bases are TGTGCGATCGCGGGGGTAGCTAGCACTGAAGCTTTCTTT. The chain recombines TRBV28 with TRBJ1-1; a weak D match, TRBD1 (5 bases). This CDR3 has 13 amino acids. CDR1 is MDHEN, CDR2 SYDVKM, per germline.

This clone has just a few counts. The V call is TRBV15, the J call TRBJ1-1; D not certain. The CDR3 is made up of 11 amino acids. The germline V gene has CDR1 LNHNV and CDR2 YYDKDF (reference sequence). Trimming removed 8 bases from V and 6 bases from J, with 10 bases in between. The CDR3 DNA follows: TGTGCCACCTCCTATCTGGCTGAAGCTTTCTTT. Translating it yields CATSYLAEAFF.

This clone was observed a single time. This chain connects TRBV7-2 to TRBJ1-5; TRBD1 agrees at 8 bases. The CDR3 consists of 15 residues. CDR1 and CDR2 from the germline V gene are SGHTA and FQGNSA. V trimming: 6 bases; J trimming: 2 bases; junction bases outside the gene matches: 6. CDR3 in DNA: TGTGCCAGCAGGCCAGGGGGCGCGCGCAATCAGCCCCAGCATTTT. Its protein is CASRPGGARNQPQHF.

The CDR3 coding sequence is TGTGCCAGCTCACCACCCCAGGGCCAAGGCGACGAGCAGTACTTC. Translation: CASSPPQGQGDEQYF. The J gene is TRBJ2-7, the V gene TRBV18; D might be TRBD1 (5 bases). The V gene lost 0 bases and the J gene lost 5 bases, with 14 bases spanning the gap. The CDR3 consists of 15 residues. The germline V gene encodes CDR1 KGHSH and CDR2 LQKENI. The full variable domain, completed using reference TRBV18 and TRBJ2-7, is NAGVMQNPRHLVRRRGQEARLRCSPMKGHSHVYWYRQLPEEGLKFMVYLQKENIIDESGMPKERFSAEFPKEGPSILRIQQVVRGDSAAYFCASSPPQGQGDEQYFGPGTRLTVT.

The chain recombines TRBV6-6 with TRBJ1-5; D is ambiguous. Germline V gene data show CDR1 as MNHNY and CDR2 as SVGAGI (reference sequence). This CDR3 has 15 amino acids. The germline V and J ends were trimmed by 8 bases and 1 base, with 15 bases remaining between them. Here the CDR3 DNA reads TGTGCCAGCCTACTCTCCCCGGGGAGCAATCAGCCCCAGCATTTT. This sequence encodes CASLLSPGSNQPQHF.

The chain links TRBV10-1 to TRBJ2-7; 12 nucleotides align to TRBD2. V lost 5 bases and J lost 5; bases outside the gene matches: 7. Germline V gene sequence: CDR1 WNHNN, CDR2 SYGVQD (reference sequence). This CDR3 has 15 residues. CDR3 DNA: TGCGCCAGCAGTCCCTTAGGACTAGCGGGGAACGAGCAGTACTTC. It yields the protein CASSPLGLAGNEQYF.

This rearrangement joins TRBV11-2 to TRBJ2-5; maybe TRBD1 (6 bases). V lost 5 bases and J lost 2, with 21 bases in between. In germline, CDR1 is SGHAT, CDR2 FQNNGV. The CDR3 is 17 amino acids. CDR3 sequence: CASSIQGSTWEQETQYF. CDR3 DNA sequence: TGTGCCAGCAGCATCCAGGGGTCCACCTGGGAACAAGAGACCCAGTACTTC. Based on the CDR3 plus reference TRBV11-2 and TRBJ2-5, the full variable domain is EAGVAQSPRYKIIEKRQSVAFWCNPISGHATLYWYQQILGQGPKLLIQFQNNGVVDDSQLPKDRFSAERLKGVDSTLKIQPAKLEDSAVYLCASSIQGSTWEQETQYFGPGTRLLVL.

The chain recombines TRBV4-1 with TRBJ2-1, with D perhaps TRBD2 (6 bases). Trimming pared 0 bases from V and 2 bases from J, leaving 14 bases between. The CDR3 loop spans 17 amino acids. CDR1 is MGHRA and CDR2 is YSYEKL in the germline V gene. CDR3 region: CASSQDRGGVAYNEQFF. The CDR3 DNA sequence: TGCGCCAGCAGCCAAGATCGCGGAGGGGTCGCCTACAATGAGCAGTTCTTC.

This clone was seen a few times. CDR3: CAWSRGSRMNTEAFF. The DNA for the CDR3 is TGTGCCTGGTCGAGGGGGAGTCGCATGAACACTGAAGCTTTCTTT. The chain joins TRBV30 to TRBJ1-1; possible D gene TRBD1, 6 bases. The CDR3 extends over 15 amino acids. Per the germline V gene, CDR1 is GTSNPN and CDR2 is SVGIG (reference sequence). V lost 5 bases and J lost 0, with 16 bases in between.

The J gene is TRBJ1-5, the V gene TRBV7-2; 8 bases match TRBD1. CDR3 length equals 15 residues. CDR1 and CDR2 from the germline V gene are SGHTA and FQGNSA. V shed 1 base and J 6 bases; nucleotides not matched to a gene: 5. The CDR3 sequence: CASSLDSGGPQPQHF. The CDR3 region has the DNA TGTGCCAGCAGCTTAGATTCAGGGGGCCCTCAGCCCCAGCATTTT.

J is TRBJ2-1 and V is TRBV7-8; 9 bases are shared with TRBD1. In germline, CDR1 is SGHVS, CDR2 FQNEAQ. V lost 3 bases to trimming and J lost 0 bases; unmatched junction nucleotides: 6. The CDR3 length is 17 residues. The CDR3 DNA reads as TGTGCCAGCAGCTTGGCCGGGACAGGGAGCTCCTACAATGAGCAGTTCTTC. Its translation is CASSLAGTGSSYNEQFF. The full variable domain, rest sourced from reference TRBV7-8 and TRBJ2-1, is GAGVSQSPRYKVAKRGQDVALRCDPISGHVSLFWYQQALGQGPEFLTYFQNEAQLDKSGLPSDRFFAERPEGSVSTLKIQRTQQEDSAVYLCASSLAGTGSSYNEQFFGPGTRLTVL.

The chain is built from TRBV19 and TRBJ1-4; 9 nucleotides line up with TRBD1. Germline V lookup: CDR1 LNHDA, CDR2 SQIVND (reference sequence). CDR3 length: 15 amino acids. Trimming at V came to 6 bases and at J to 5 bases, leaving 7 bases not matched to a gene. In nucleotides, the CDR3 is TGTGCCAGTAGGCAAGCCGGGACAGGGAATGAAAAACTGTTTTTT. It is translated as CASRQAGTGNEKLFF.

The J gene is TRBJ1-2, the V gene TRBV19, with D possibly being TRBD1 (5 bases). From germline, CDR1 is LNHDA and CDR2 SQIVND (reference sequence). Trimming stripped 2 bases from V and 0 bases from J, with 10 bases between. The CDR3 has 15 residues. The CDR3 loop is CASSIQGVSNYGYTF. The CDR3 DNA reads TGTGCCAGTAGTATACAAGGGGTTTCTAACTATGGCTACACCTTC.

The CDR3 is CASSPGQQNYGYTF. Written as DNA, the CDR3 is TGCGCCAGCAGCCCCGGACAGCAGAACTATGGCTACACCTTC. The genes are TRBV4-1 and TRBJ1-2, with D possibly being TRBD1 (6 bases). CDR1 and CDR2 from the germline V gene are MGHRA and YSYEKL. This CDR3 comprises 14 residues. V was clipped by 4 bases and J by 2 bases, with 11 bases between them.

This clone was detected once. The chain couples TRBV3-1 (or the pseudogene TRBV3-2) to TRBJ1-2; 11 bases map to TRBD1. CDR1 is LGHDT and CDR2 is YNNKEL in the germline V gene (reference sequence). The CDR3 spans 12 residues. Trimming at V came to 6 bases and at J to 7 bases, leaving 1 base not matched to a gene. CDR3 sequence (DNA): TGTGCCAGCAGGGGGACAGGGGGTGGCTACACCTTC. It yields the protein CASRGTGGGYTF.